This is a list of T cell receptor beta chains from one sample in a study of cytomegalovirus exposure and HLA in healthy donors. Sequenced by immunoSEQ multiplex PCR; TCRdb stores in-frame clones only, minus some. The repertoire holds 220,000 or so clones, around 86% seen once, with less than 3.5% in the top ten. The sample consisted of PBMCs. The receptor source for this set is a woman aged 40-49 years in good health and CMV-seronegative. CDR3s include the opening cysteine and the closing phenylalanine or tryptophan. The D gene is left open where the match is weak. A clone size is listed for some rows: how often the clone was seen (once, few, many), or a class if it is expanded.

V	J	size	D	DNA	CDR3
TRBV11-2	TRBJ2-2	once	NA	TGTGCCAGCAGACTCCTACCCGGGGAGCTGTTTTTT	CASRLLPGELFF
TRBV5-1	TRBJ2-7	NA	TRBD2	TGCGCCAGCAGCTTGGAGGGCCTCCTAGCGGGAGGGTATTCCTACGAGCAGTACTTC	CASSLEGLLAGGYSYEQYF
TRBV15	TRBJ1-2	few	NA	TGTGCCACCAGCGACAGCAACTATGGCTACACCTTC	CATSDSNYGYTF
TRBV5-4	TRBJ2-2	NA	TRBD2	TGTGCCAGCAGCTCCAGGACTAGCGGGAACACCGGGGAGCTGTTTTTT	CASSSRTSGNTGELFF
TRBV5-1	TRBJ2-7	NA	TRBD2	TGCGCCAGCGACCCGGTGGGACTAGCGGGTCAAACCACCTACGAGCAGTACTTC	CASDPVGLAGQTTYEQYF
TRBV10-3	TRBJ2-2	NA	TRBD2	TGTGCCATCAGTGAGTCCGAGCTAGCGGTTAGAAACACCGGGGAGCTGTTTTTT	CAISESELAVRNTGELFF
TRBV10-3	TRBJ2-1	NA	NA	TGTGCCATCAGTGATGGGTTAGCGGTTTACAATGAGCAGTTCTTC	CAISDGLAVYNEQFF
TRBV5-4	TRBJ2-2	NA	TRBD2	TGTGCCAGCAGCCTCCTCCTGACTAGCGGGATGAACACCGGGGAGCTGTTTTTT	CASSLLLTSGMNTGELFF
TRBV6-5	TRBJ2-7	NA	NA	TGTGCCAGCAGTTACTCACGACCTCTGCAGGGCGAGCAGTCCTTC	CASSYSRPLQGEQSF
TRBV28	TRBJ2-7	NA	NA	TGTGCCAGCAGTTCGAGGACAGTTTCCTACGAGCAGTACTTC	CASSSRTVSYEQYF
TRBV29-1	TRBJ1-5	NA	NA	TGCAGCGTTAAAGGTGGGGCGGGGGGTGGCAATCAGCCCCAGCATTTT	CSVKGGAGGGNQPQHF
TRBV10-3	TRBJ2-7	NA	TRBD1	TGTGCCATCAGCCCGGGACAGGGGGGCGAGCAGTACTTC	CAISPGQGGEQYF
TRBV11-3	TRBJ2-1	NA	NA	TGTGCCAGCAGCCCCGGTACTATAGAGCAGTTCTTC	CASSPGTIEQFF
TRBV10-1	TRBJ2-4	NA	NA	TGCGCCAGCGCCCGGGCCAAAAACATTCAGTACTTC	CASARAKNIQYF
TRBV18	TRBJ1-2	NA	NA	TGTGCCAGCTCACCTGACCTGCCAGGCCTGGGCTATGGCTACACCTTC	CASSPDLPGLGYGYTF
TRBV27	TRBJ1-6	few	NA	TGTGCCAGCAGTTTGGGCAGAAATAATTCACCCCTCCACTTT	CASSLGRNNSPLHF
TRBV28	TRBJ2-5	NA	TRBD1	TGTGCCGGGGGGACAGGGGGCCCCCGGCGGCAAGAGACCCAGTACTTC	CAGGTGGPRRQETQYF
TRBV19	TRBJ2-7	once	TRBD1	TGTGCCTGCCGGACAGGGGAGGACTACGAGCAGTACTTC	CACRTGEDYEQYF
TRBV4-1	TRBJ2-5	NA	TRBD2	TGCGCCAGCAGCCAAGAAGGTAGCGGGAGTTCCAAGACCCAGTACTTC	CASSQEGSGSSKTQYF
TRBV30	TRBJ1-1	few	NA	TGTGCCTGGAGAGCGCTGGGGGGGACTGAAGCTTTCTTT	CAWRALGGTEAFF
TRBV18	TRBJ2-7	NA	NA	TGTGCCAGCTCACCCCTAGGAGGGGGAGGGGACGAGCAGTACTTC	CASSPLGGGGDEQYF
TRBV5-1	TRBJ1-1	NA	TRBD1	TGCGCCAGCAGCCAGGGACAGTCGAACACTGAAGCTTTCTTT	CASSQGQSNTEAFF
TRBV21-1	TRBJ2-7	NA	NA	TGTGCCAGCAGCTCCCGGACAGGGGGCTACGAGCAGTACTTC	CASSSRTGGYEQYF
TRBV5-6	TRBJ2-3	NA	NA	TGTGCCAGCAGCTTGGCCCGCAGTTACACAGATACGCAGTATTTT	CASSLARSYTDTQYF
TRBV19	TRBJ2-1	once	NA	TGTGCCAGTAGTATGGGCCTAGCGCACAATGAGCAGTTCTTC	CASSMGLAHNEQFF
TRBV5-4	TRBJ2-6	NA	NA	TGTGCCAGCACCCCGGGAGTCGCCATCTTCTCTGGGGCCAACGTCCTGACTTTC	CASTPGVAIFSGANVLTF